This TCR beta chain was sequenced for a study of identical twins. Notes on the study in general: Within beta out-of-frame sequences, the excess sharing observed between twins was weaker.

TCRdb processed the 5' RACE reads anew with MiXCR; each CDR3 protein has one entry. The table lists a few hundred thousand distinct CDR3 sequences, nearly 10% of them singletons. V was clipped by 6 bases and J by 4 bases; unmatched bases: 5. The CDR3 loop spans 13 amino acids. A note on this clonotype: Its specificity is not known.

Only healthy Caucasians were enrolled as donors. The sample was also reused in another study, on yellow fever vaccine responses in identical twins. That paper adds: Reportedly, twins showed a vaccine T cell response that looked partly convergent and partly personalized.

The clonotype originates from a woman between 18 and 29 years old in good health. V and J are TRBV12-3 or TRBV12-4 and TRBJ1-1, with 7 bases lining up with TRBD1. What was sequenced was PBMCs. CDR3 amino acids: CASRRQGRTEAFF. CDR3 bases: TGTGCCAGCAGGCGACAGGGACGCACTGAAGCTTTCTTT.